This T cell receptor beta chain was retrieved from a study of Graves' ophthalmopathy and Graves' hyperthyroidism. This clonotype was counted many times. Trimming pared 3 bases from V and 1 base from J, leaving 12 bases between. This CDR3 is 15 amino acids long. From RNA, the CDR3 regions of TCR beta chains were amplified and sequenced. After a first-round RT-PCR with HTBI primers, a second-round multiplex PCR was run. TCRdb ran MiXCR on the multiplex PCR reads and lists one entry per CDR3 protein. Here the sample spans about 620,000 distinct CDR3 sequences, over 20% being singletons. The clonotype comes from a woman between 18 and 29 years old with stable Graves' hyperthyroidism. Some clones in this sample may be carry-over from other donors' samples. This chain uses TRBV12-3 or TRBV12-4 with TRBJ2-5; no reliable D call. Sequencing input: peripheral blood. The CDR3 bases are TGTGCCAGCAGTTTGTCGGTCAGCACCCAAGAGACCCAGTACTTC. This gives the protein CASSLSVSTQETQYF.